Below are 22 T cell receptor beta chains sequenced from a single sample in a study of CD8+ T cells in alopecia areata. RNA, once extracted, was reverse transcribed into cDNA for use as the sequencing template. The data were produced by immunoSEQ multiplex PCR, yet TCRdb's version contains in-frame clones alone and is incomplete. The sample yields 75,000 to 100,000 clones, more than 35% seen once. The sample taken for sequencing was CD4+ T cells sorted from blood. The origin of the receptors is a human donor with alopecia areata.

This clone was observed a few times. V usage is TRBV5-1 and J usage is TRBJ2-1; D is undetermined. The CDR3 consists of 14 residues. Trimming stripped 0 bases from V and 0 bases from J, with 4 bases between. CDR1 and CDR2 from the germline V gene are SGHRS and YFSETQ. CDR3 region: CASSLVNSYNEQFF. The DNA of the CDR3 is TGCGCCAGCAGCTTGGTTAACTCCTACAATGAGCAGTTCTTC.

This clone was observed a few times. The CDR3 sequence is CASSPVERTGSYEQYF. CDR3 sequence (DNA): TGTGCCAGCAGCCCCGTGGAGCGGACAGGGTCCTACGAGCAGTACTTC. The rearrangement uses TRBV4-2 and TRBJ2-7; TRBD1 matches at 8 bases. The junction had 9 bases not matched to a gene; V was cut back by 4 bases and J by 1 base. The CDR3 has 16 amino acids. CDR1 is LGHNA, CDR2 YNFKEQ, per germline.

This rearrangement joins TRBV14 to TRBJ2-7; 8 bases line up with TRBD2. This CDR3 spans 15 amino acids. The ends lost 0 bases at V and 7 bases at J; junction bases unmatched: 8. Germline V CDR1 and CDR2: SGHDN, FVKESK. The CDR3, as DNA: TGTGCCAGCAGCCAAGATGGGACTAGAGATTGGGAGCAGTACTTC. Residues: CASSQDGTRDWEQYF.

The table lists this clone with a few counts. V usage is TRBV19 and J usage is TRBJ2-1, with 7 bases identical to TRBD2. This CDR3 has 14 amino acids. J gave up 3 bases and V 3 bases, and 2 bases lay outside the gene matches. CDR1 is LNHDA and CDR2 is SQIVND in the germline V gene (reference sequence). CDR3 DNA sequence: TGTGCCAGTAGTATCTCTAGCGGCTACAATGAGCAGTTCTTC. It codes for CASSISSGYNEQFF.

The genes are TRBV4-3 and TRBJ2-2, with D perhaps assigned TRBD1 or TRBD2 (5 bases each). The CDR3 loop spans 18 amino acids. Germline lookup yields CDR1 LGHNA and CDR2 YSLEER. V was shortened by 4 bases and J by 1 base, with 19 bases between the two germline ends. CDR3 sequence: CASSRGIERGLNTGELFF. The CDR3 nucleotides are TGCGCCAGCAGCCGGGGGATAGAACGGGGATTGAACACCGGGGAGCTGTTTTTT.

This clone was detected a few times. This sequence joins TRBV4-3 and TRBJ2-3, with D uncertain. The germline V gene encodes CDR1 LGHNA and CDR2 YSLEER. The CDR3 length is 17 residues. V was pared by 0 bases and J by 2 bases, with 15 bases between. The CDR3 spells CASSQDQSQSNTDTQYF. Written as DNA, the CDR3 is TGCGCCAGCAGCCAAGATCAGTCCCAGTCCAACACAGATACGCAGTATTTT.

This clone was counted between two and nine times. DNA for the CDR3: TGTGCCAGCAGCCAAGAACAGGGATTTAGGGACATTCAGTACTTC. This sequence encodes CASSQEQGFRDIQYF. This chain uses TRBV14 with TRBJ2-4; D is possibly TRBD1 (6 bases). V lost 0 bases to trimming and J lost 8 bases, with 14 bases between them. Germline V lookup: CDR1 SGHDN, CDR2 FVKESK. The CDR3 sequence is 15 residues long.

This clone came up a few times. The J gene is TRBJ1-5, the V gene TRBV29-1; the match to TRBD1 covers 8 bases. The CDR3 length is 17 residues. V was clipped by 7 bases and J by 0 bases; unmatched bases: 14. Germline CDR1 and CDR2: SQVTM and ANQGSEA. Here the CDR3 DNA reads TGCAGCGCCCCTCAAGAGACAGGGGAGTATAGCAATCAGCCCCAGCATTTT. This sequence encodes CSAPQETGEYSNQPQHF.

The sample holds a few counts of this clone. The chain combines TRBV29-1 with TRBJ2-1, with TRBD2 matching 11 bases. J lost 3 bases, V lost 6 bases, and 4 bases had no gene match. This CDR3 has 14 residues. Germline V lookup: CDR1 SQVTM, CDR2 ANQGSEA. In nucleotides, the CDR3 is TGCAGCGTGACAACTAGCGGGAGCTACAATGAGCAGTTCTTC. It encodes CSVTTSGSYNEQFF.

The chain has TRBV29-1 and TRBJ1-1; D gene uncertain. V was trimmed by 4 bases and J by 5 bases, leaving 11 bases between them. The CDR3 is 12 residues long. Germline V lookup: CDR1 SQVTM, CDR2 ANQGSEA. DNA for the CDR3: TGCAGCGTTGGGAGGGAGGCGACTGAAGCTTTCTTT. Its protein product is CSVGREATEAFF.

The CDR3 sequence: CASSKTSGRVIDEQFF. The DNA for the CDR3 is TGTGCCAGCAGCAAGACTAGCGGGAGGGTCATTGATGAGCAGTTCTTC. The chain joins TRBV7-9 to TRBJ2-1; 14 bases are shared with TRBD2. The CDR3 consists of 16 residues. Germline CDR1 SEHNR, CDR2 FQNEAQ (reference sequence). V was pared by 5 bases and J by 8 bases, with 8 bases of the junction left unmatched.

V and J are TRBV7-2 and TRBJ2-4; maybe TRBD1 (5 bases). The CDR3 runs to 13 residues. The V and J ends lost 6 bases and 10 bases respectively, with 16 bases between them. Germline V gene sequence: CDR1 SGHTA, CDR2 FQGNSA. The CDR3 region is CASRYQGVGIQYF. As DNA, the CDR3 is TGTGCCAGCAGATACCAGGGCGTAGGGATTCAGTACTTC.

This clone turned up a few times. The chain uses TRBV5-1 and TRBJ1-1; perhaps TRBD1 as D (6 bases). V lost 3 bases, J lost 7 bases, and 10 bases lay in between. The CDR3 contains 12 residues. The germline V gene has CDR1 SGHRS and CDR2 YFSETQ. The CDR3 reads CASSSDRHEAFF. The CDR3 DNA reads TGCGCCAGCAGCTCGGACAGACATGAAGCTTTCTTT.

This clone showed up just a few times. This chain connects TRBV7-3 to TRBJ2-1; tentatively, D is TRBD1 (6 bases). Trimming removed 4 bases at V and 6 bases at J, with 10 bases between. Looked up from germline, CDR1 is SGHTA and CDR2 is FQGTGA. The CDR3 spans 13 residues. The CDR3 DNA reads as TGTGCCAGCAGCTACGGGACAAGCAATGAGCAGTTCTTC. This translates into CASSYGTSNEQFF.

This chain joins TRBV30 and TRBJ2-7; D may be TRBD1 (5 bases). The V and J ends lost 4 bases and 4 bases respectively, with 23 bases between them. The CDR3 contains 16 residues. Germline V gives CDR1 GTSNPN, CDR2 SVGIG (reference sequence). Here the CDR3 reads CAWISMDQGNGYEQYF. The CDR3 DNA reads TGTGCCTGGATCTCGATGGATCAGGGAAACGGATACGAGCAGTACTTC.

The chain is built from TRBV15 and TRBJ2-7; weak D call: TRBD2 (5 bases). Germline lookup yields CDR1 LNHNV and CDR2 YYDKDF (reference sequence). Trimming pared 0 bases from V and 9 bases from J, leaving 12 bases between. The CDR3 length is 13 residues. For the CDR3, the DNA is TGTGCCACCAGCAGAGATCTCGCTGCGGGGCAGTACTTC. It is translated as CATSRDLAAGQYF.

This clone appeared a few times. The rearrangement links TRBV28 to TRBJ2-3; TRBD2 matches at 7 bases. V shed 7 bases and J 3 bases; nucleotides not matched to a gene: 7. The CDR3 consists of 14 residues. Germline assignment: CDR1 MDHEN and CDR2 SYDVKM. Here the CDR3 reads CASTGGSGTDTQYF. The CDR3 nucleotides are TGTGCCAGCACTGGCGGGAGTGGGACAGATACGCAGTATTTT. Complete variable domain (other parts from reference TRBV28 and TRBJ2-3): DVKVTQSSRYLVKRTGEKVFLECVQDMDHENMFWYRQDPGLGLRLIYFSYDVKMKEKGDIPEGYSVSREKKERFSLILESASTNQTSMYLCASTGGSGTDTQYFGPGTRLTVL.

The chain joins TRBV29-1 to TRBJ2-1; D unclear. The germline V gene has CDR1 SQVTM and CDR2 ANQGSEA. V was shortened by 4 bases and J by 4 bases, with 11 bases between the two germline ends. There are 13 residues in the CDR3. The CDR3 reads CSVVISGYNEQFF. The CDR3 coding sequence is TGCAGCGTTGTCATTTCGGGTTACAATGAGCAGTTCTTC.

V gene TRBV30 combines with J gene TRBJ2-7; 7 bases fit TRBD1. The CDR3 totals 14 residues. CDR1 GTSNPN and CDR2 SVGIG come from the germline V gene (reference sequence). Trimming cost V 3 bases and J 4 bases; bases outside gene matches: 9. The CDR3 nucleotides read TGTGCCTGGAGCCCGACAGGGAGAATATACGAGCAGTACTTC. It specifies CAWSPTGRIYEQYF.

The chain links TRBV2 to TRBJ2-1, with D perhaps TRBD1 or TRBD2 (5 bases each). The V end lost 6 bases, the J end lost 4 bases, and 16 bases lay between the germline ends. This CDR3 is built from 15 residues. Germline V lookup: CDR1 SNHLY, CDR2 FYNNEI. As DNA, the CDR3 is TGTGCCAGCAGCCCCCGGGACGAGAGGTACAATGAGCAGTTCTTC. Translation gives CASSPRDERYNEQFF.

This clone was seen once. The CDR3 nucleotides read TGTGCCAGCAGCCTACCTCTAGCGGGAGCGACGGAGACCCAGTACTTC. Amino acids: CASSLPLAGATETQYF. The V and J genes are TRBV5-4 and TRBJ2-5; 10 bases are shared with TRBD2. The CDR3 runs to 16 residues. J gave up 5 bases and V 4 bases, and 11 bases lay outside the gene matches. CDR1 SGHNT and CDR2 YYREEE come from the germline V gene (reference sequence).

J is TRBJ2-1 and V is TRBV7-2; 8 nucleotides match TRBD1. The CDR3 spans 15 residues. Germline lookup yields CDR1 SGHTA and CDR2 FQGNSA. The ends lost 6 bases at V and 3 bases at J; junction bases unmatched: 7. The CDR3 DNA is TGTGCCAGCAGTTCTGGACAGGGCCGCTACAATGAGCAGTTCTTC. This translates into CASSSGQGRYNEQFF.